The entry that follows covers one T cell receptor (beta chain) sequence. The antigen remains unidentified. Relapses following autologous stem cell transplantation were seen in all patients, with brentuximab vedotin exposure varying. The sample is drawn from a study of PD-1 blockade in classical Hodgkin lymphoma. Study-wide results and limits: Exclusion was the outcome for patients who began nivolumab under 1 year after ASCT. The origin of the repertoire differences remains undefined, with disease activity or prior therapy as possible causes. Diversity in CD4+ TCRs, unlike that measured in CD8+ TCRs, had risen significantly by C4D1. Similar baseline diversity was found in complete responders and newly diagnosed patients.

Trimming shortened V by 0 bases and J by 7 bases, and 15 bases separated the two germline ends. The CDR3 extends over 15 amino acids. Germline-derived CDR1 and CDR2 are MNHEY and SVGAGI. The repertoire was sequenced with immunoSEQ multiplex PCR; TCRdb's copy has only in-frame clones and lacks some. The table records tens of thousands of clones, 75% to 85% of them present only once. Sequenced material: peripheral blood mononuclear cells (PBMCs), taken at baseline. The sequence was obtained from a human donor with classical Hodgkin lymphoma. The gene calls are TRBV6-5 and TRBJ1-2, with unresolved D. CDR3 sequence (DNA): TGTGCCAGCAGTTACTCGACGGACTTGAGGGCTGGCTACACCTTC. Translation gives CASSYSTDLRAGYTF.